This TCR beta chain was recovered during a study of T cells after yellow fever vaccination. Study results and limitations: Repertoires obtained by FACS sorting could include abundant clonotypes that entered as contaminants from the bulk population. Clones that expanded after primary vaccination mostly reappeared after the booster (just under 98% CD4, around 87% CD8).

The CDR3 is 14 amino acids. CDR1 is MNHNS and CDR2 is SASEGT in the germline V gene. Trimming took 6 bases from V and 7 from J, leaving 18 bases between them. TCRdb fed the 5' RACE reads into MiXCR, producing one record per CDR3 protein. The sample lists about 110,000 distinct CDR3 sequences, 8.4% seen once, with 25% in the top ten. Note on this clonotype: Its antigen is not identified. This sequence may be a read error, since a much larger clone differs from it by one base.

The sequencing used CD8+ T cells sorted from PBMCs, collected 45 days after the yellow fever booster vaccination. This TCR came from a young man who received the YFV17D yellow fever vaccine. The rearrangement joins TRBV6-1 to TRBJ2-5; tentatively, D is TRBD1 or TRBD2 (6 bases each). The CDR3 is CASRNVGGWGTQYF. CDR3 coding DNA: TGTGCCAGCAGGAACGTGGGGGGCTGGGGGACCCAGTACTTC.